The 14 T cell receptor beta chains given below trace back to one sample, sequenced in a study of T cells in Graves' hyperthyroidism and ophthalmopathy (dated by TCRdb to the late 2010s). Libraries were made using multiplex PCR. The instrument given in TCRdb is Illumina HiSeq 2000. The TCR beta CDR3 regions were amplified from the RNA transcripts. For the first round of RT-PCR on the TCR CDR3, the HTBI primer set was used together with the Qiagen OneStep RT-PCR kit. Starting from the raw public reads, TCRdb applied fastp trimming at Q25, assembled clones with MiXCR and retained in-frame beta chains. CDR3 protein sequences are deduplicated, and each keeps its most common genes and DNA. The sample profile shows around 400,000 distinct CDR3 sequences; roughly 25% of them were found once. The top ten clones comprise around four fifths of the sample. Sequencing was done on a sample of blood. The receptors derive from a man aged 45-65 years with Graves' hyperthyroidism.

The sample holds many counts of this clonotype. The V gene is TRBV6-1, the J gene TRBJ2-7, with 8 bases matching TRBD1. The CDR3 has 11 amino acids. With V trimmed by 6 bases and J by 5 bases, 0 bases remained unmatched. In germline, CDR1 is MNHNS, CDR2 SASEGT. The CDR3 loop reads CASRQGDEQYF. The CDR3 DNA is TGTGCCAGCAGACAGGGGGACGAGCAGTACTTC.

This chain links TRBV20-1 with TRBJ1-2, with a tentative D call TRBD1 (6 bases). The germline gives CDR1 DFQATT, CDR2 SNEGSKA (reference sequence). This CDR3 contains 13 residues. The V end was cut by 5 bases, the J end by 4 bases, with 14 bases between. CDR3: CSAYRGLGYGYTF. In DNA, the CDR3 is TGCAGTGCTTATCGGGGGCTCGGCTATGGCTACACCTTC.

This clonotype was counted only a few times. CDR3 sequence: CASSAQAGQGKADTQYF. The CDR3 DNA reads as TGTGCCAGCAGTGCACAGGCCGGACAGGGGAAAGCAGATACGCAGTATTTT. V and J are TRBV11-2 and TRBJ2-3, with 9 positions matching TRBD1. V lost 6 bases to trimming and J lost 4 bases; unmatched junction nucleotides: 14. The CDR3 sequence is 17 residues long. Germline V gene sequence: CDR1 SGHAT, CDR2 FQNNGV.

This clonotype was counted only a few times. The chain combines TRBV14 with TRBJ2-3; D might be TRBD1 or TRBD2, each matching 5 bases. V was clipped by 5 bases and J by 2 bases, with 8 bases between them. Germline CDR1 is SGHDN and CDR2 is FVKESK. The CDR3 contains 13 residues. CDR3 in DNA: TGTGCCAGCAGCTGGGACGCCACAGATACGCAGTATTTT. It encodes CASSWDATDTQYF.

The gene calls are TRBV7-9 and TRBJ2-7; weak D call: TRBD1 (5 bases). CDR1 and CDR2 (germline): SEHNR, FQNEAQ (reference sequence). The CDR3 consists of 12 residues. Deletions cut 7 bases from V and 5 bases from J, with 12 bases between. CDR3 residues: CASTLPGHEQYF. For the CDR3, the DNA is TGTGCCAGCACCCTACCAGGGCACGAGCAGTACTTC.

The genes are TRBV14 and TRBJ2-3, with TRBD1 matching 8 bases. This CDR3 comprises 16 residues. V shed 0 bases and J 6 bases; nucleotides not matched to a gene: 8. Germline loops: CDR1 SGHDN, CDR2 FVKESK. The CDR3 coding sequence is TGTGCCAGCAGCCAAGATTGGGGACAGGTACTGGATACGCAGTATTTT. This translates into CASSQDWGQVLDTQYF.

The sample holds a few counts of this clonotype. CDR3 DNA sequence: TGCAGTGCTAACCCCCACACAGGGACGAACACTGAAGCTTTCTTT. This encodes CSANPHTGTNTEAFF. The chain recombines TRBV20-1 with TRBJ1-1, with D possibly being TRBD1 (6 bases). The CDR3 has 15 amino acids. The V gene lost 4 bases and the J gene lost 1 base, with 16 bases spanning the gap. Germline assignment: CDR1 DFQATT and CDR2 SNEGSKA (reference sequence).

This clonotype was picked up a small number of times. CDR3 sequence (DNA): TGCAGCGTTGACTTGGGGAGGTATAGCACTGAAGCTTTCTTT. This codes for CSVDLGRYSTEAFF. The chain has TRBV29-1 and TRBJ1-1, with D unclear. Germline V gives CDR1 SQVTM, CDR2 ANQGSEA. V dropped 3 bases and J dropped 4 bases, with 15 bases sitting between them. The CDR3 is 14 amino acids.

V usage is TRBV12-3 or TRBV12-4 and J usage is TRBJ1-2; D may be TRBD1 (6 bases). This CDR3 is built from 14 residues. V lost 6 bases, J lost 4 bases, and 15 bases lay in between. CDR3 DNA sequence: TGTGCCAGCAGGTCGATGACAGGTGCCTATGGCTACACCTTC. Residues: CASRSMTGAYGYTF.

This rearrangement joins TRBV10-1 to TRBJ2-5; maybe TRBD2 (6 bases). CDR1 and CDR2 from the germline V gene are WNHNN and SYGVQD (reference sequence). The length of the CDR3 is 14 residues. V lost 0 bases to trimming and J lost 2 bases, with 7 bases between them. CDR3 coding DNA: TGCGCCAGCAGTGAGTCGACTAGTCAAGAGACCCAGTACTTC. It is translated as CASSESTSQETQYF.

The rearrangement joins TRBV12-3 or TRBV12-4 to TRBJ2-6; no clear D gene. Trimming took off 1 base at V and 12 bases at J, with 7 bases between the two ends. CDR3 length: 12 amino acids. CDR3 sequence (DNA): TGTGCCAGCAGTTTAGGGACCGGCGTCCTGACTTTC. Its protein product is CASSLGTGVLTF.

Here the CDR3 reads CASSPGTFGYGYTF. The CDR3, as DNA: TGTGCCAGCAGCCCTGGGACTTTTGGGTATGGCTACACCTTC. The chain couples TRBV6-1 to TRBJ1-2; D is possibly TRBD1 (5 bases). Trimming cost V 6 bases and J 5 bases, with 16 bases left between them. Germline assignment: CDR1 MNHNS and CDR2 SASEGT. This CDR3 region has 14 residues.

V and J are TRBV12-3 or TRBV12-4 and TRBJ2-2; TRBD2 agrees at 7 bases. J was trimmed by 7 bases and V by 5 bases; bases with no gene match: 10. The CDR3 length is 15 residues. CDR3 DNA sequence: TGTGCCAGCAGTCCGCTAGCGGCAAGGGGCGGGGAGCTGTTTTTT. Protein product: CASSPLAARGGELFF.

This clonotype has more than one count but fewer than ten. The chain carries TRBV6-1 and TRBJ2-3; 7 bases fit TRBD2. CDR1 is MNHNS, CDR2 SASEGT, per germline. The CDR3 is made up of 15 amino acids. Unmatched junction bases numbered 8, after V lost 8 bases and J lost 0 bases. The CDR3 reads CASSWEGKSTDTQYF. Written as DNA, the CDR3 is TGTGCCAGCTCTTGGGAGGGCAAAAGCACAGATACGCAGTATTTT.